The 29 T cell receptor beta chains reported below all come from one sample, sequenced in a study of blood T cell repertoires in COVID-19. Generated by immunoSEQ multiplex PCR, the TCRdb table keeps only in-frame clones and is missing some. The repertoire holds some 270,000 clones, with around 82% as singletons. The sequencing sample was made of peripheral blood. The receptors stem from a human donor with COVID-19, enrolled during active disease. The donor label of this sample is uncertain.

V and J are TRBV6-4 and TRBJ2-1; D possibly corresponds to TRBD2 (5 bases). CDR3 size: 15 residues. Germline CDR1 and CDR2: MRHNA and SNTAGT. V was clipped by 4 bases and J by 7 bases, with 17 bases between them. The CDR3 spells CASSAELVDTNEQFF. The CDR3 DNA reads TGTGCCAGCAGTGCGGAACTAGTAGACACAAATGAGCAGTTCTTC.

This chain uses TRBV5-3 with TRBJ1-3; D unclear. TRBV5-3 is noted as an ORF with a role that remains uncertain. The V end was cut by 1 base, the J end by 5 bases, with 16 bases between. The CDR3 extends over 16 amino acids. The DNA of the CDR3 is TGTGCCAGAAGCTTGTTAGTGAGGAGGTACAGAAACACCATATATTTT. It codes for CARSLLVRRYRNTIYF.

The genes are TRBV7-9 and TRBJ1-5; unclear D gene. The CDR3 is 13 residues long. V gave up 3 bases and J gave up 5 bases, with 8 bases separating them. Germline V CDR1 and CDR2: SEHNR, FQNEAQ (reference sequence). The CDR3 sequence: CASSFLGDQPQHF. The CDR3 DNA reads as TGTGCCAGCAGCTTTCTGGGAGATCAGCCCCAGCATTTT. The full variable domain, with the rest looked up from reference TRBV7-9 and TRBJ1-5, is DTGVSQNPRHKITKRGQNVTFRCDPISEHNRLYWYRQTLGQGPEFLTYFQNEAQLEKSRLLSDRFSAERPKGSFSTLEIQRTEQGDSAMYLCASSFLGDQPQHFGDGTRLSIL.

The chain links TRBV29-1 to TRBJ1-1; D gene ambiguous. Germline CDR1 reads SQVTM; CDR2 reads ANQGSEA. Trimming cost V 3 bases and J 1 base, with 3 bases left between them. This CDR3 is built from 11 residues. CDR3 in amino acids: CSVEANTEAFF. In DNA form, the CDR3 reads TGCAGCGTTGAGGCGAACACTGAAGCTTTCTTT.

This clone has just a few counts. The genes are TRBV19 and TRBJ2-1; 8 bases are shared with TRBD2. V gave up 7 bases and J gave up 4 bases; unmatched junction bases: 6. CDR1 and CDR2 (germline): LNHDA, SQIVND (reference sequence). There are 14 residues in the CDR3. The CDR3 here is CASTPTGGYNEQFF. The CDR3 bases are TGTGCCAGTACCCCGACGGGAGGGTACAATGAGCAGTTCTTC.

CDR3 bases: TGCGCCAGCAGCCTGCACGGTGACTCTGGAAACACCATATATTTT. Residues: CASSLHGDSGNTIYF. This sequence joins TRBV5-1 and TRBJ1-3, with D hard to call. CDR1 is SGHRS and CDR2 is YFSETQ in the germline V gene. Trimming stripped 4 bases from V and 0 bases from J, with 11 bases between. This CDR3 has 15 amino acids. The full variable domain, rest sourced from reference TRBV5-1 and TRBJ1-3, is KAGVTQTPRYLIKTRGQQVTLSCSPISGHRSVSWYQQTPGQGLQFLFEYFSETQRNKGNFPGRFSGRQFSNSRSEMNVSTLELGDSALYLCASSLHGDSGNTIYFGEGSWLTVV.

This chain links TRBV10-3 with TRBJ2-5; TRBD2 matches 8 bases. J was trimmed by 7 bases and V by 10 bases; bases with no gene match: 11. The length of the CDR3 is 13 residues. Germline assignment: CDR1 ENHRY and CDR2 SYGVKD. The CDR3 sequence is CATREGDLGTQYF. In DNA form, the CDR3 reads TGTGCCACCCGGGAGGGGGACTTAGGGACCCAGTACTTC.

The chain has TRBV5-1 and TRBJ1-5; no reliable D call. This CDR3 has 13 residues. V was cut by 5 bases and J by 7 bases, with 13 bases left in between. Per the germline V gene, CDR1 is SGHRS and CDR2 is YFSETQ. The CDR3 coding sequence is TGCGCCAGCAGTATCGGGATTCGGCAGCCCCAGCATTTT. It yields the protein CASSIGIRQPQHF.

V is TRBV20-1 and J is TRBJ2-1; TRBD2 might be the D (6 bases). Trimming removed 3 bases from V and 0 bases from J, with 12 bases in between. This CDR3 has 15 residues. The V gene's germline CDR1 is DFQATT and CDR2 SNEGSKA (reference sequence). CDR3 region: CSASTAGFSYNEQFF. The CDR3 DNA is TGCAGTGCTAGTACCGCGGGGTTCTCCTACAATGAGCAGTTCTTC.

V and J are TRBV18 and TRBJ1-5, with 7 bases matching TRBD1. The germline V gene encodes CDR1 KGHSH and CDR2 LQKENI. Losses at the gene ends were 6 bases for V and 7 bases for J; bases not matched to a gene: 12. This CDR3 is built from 15 residues. CDR3 coding DNA: TGTGCCAGCTCTACCCAGGGGGTCGCGCAACAGCCCCAGCATTTT. It encodes CASSTQGVAQQPQHF.

This clone showed up just once. The germline gene is not matched at one end of the junction; a read error may be the cause. This rearrangement joins TRBV7-9 to TRBJ2-7, with no clear D. Germline V lookup: CDR1 SEHNR, CDR2 FQNEAQ (reference sequence). The CDR3 contains 13 residues. The CDR3 here is CASSAGISFEQYF. Written as DNA, the CDR3 is TGTGCCAGCAGCGCAGGAATCTCCTTCGAGCAGTACTTC.

This chain joins TRBV6-2 or TRBV6-3 and TRBJ1-6; D possibly corresponds to TRBD1 (5 bases). This CDR3 is 14 amino acids long. Germline assignment: CDR1 MNHEY and CDR2 SVGEGT. Trimming removed 2 bases from V and 9 bases from J, with 11 bases in between. The CDR3: CASSYGAEPSPLHF. The CDR3 DNA follows: TGTGCCAGCAGTTACGGGGCAGAACCTTCACCCCTCCACTTT.

The chain carries TRBV28 and TRBJ1-1, with 10 bases matching TRBD1. Germline V CDR1 and CDR2: MDHEN, SYDVKM. Trimming at V came to 6 bases and at J to 5 bases, leaving 6 bases not matched to a gene. The CDR3 loop spans 14 amino acids. The DNA of the CDR3 is TGTGCCAGCAGCCCGACAGGGGGCATAACTGAAGCTTTCTTT. Residues: CASSPTGGITEAFF.

The chain employs TRBV9 and TRBJ1-1, with TRBD1 as a possible D gene (5 bases). Trimming removed 0 bases at V and 5 bases at J, with 11 bases between. The CDR3 consists of 14 residues. Germline V CDR1 and CDR2: SGDLS, YYNGEE. CDR3 protein: CASSVDGRVTEAFF. Written as DNA, the CDR3 is TGTGCCAGCAGCGTAGATGGCAGGGTAACTGAAGCTTTCTTT.

This chain uses TRBV6-2 or TRBV6-3 with TRBJ1-1; unclear D gene. V lost 4 bases, J lost 1 base, and 10 bases lay in between. The CDR3 is 14 residues long. CDR1 MNHEY and CDR2 SVGEGT come from the germline V gene. The DNA for the CDR3 is TGTGCCAGCAGTTCCCGACTGACGAACACTGAAGCTTTCTTT. Its translation: CASSSRLTNTEAFF.

A few counts support this clone. The rearrangement links TRBV9 to TRBJ1-4, with 9 bases aligning to TRBD1. CDR1 is SGDLS and CDR2 is YYNGEE in the germline V gene. The CDR3 has 15 amino acids. J was trimmed by 8 bases and V by 3 bases; bases with no gene match: 8. The DNA for the CDR3 is TGTGCCAGCAGCGCCGAGGGACAGGGTGGGGAAAAACTGTTTTTT. This encodes CASSAEGQGGEKLFF.

The chain couples TRBV14 to TRBJ2-7, with a weak D call TRBD2 (5 bases). The CDR3 runs 12 residues. Deletions cut 10 bases from V and 1 base from J, with 11 bases between. Per the germline V gene, CDR1 is SGHDN and CDR2 is FVKESK. CDR3: CATADWSYEQYF. For the CDR3, the DNA is TGTGCCACCGCGGACTGGTCCTACGAGCAGTACTTC. Looking up the rest from reference TRBV14 and TRBJ2-7 gives the full variable domain: EAGVTQFPSHSVIEKGQTVTLRCDPISGHDNLYWYRRVMGKEIKFLLHFVKESKQDESGMPNNRFLAERTGGTYSTLKVQPAELEDSGVYFCATADWSYEQYFGPGTRLTVT.

The chain combines TRBV9 with TRBJ1-5; 7 bases are shared with TRBD1. CDR1 and CDR2 from the germline V gene are SGDLS and YYNGEE. The V and J ends lost 3 bases and 7 bases, in that order; junction bases with no gene match: 4. This CDR3 has 13 residues. The CDR3 is CASSATGNQPQHF. The CDR3 DNA reads as TGTGCCAGCAGCGCGACAGGGAACCAGCCCCAGCATTTT.

The chain has TRBV15 and TRBJ2-2; TRBD1 might be the D (6 bases). V was cut by 3 bases and J by 4 bases, with 12 bases left in between. This CDR3 has 15 residues. The germline gives CDR1 LNHNV, CDR2 YYDKDF (reference sequence). The CDR3 reads CATSRPGTTTGELFF. For the CDR3, the DNA is TGTGCCACCAGCAGGCCCGGGACAACCACCGGGGAGCTGTTTTTT.

The chain joins TRBV7-3 to TRBJ1-6; 9 positions match TRBD1. Germline CDR1 SGHTA, CDR2 FQGTGA. V lost 5 bases, J lost 3 bases, and 5 bases stayed unmatched. CDR3 length equals 16 residues. This CDR3 reads CASSPQGADYNSPLHF. DNA of the CDR3: TGTGCCAGCAGCCCACAGGGGGCTGACTATAATTCACCCCTCCACTTT. Together with reference TRBV7-3 and TRBJ1-6, the CDR3 gives the full variable domain: GAGVSQTPSNKVTEKGKYVELRCDPISGHTALYWYRQSLGQGPEFLIYFQGTGAADDSGLPNDRFFAVRPEGSVSTLKIQRTERGDSAVYLCASSPQGADYNSPLHFGNGTRLTVT.

This chain links TRBV10-1 with TRBJ2-5; the D gene is possibly TRBD1 (6 bases). This CDR3 comprises 13 residues. V dropped 0 bases and J dropped 7 bases, with 9 bases sitting between them. Germline V gene lookup returns CDR1 WNHNN and CDR2 SYGVQD (reference sequence). The CDR3 sequence: CASSESGRGTQYF. The CDR3 DNA is TGCGCCAGCAGTGAGTCCGGCAGGGGGACCCAGTACTTC.

As for this clone: The identical CDR3 is also encoded by other nucleotide sequences in the sample. The V and J genes are TRBV7-2 and TRBJ2-7; 9 bases agree with TRBD2. In germline, CDR1 is SGHTA, CDR2 FQGNSA. The CDR3 has 15 amino acids. The junction had 4 bases not matched to a gene; V was cut back by 1 base and J by 3 bases. CDR3 amino acids: CASSLDSGRGYEQYF. In DNA, the CDR3 is TGTGCCAGCAGCTTAGATAGCGGGAGAGGCTACGAGCAGTACTTC.

The chain uses TRBV10-3 and TRBJ2-2; D might be TRBD1 (7 bases). Germline lookup yields CDR1 ENHRY and CDR2 SYGVKD. V lost 6 bases and J 6 bases, leaving 17 bases between the germline ends. The CDR3 is 15 residues long. The CDR3 is CAIRRETGVAGELFF. Here the CDR3 DNA reads TGTGCCATCAGGCGGGAAACAGGGGTCGCCGGGGAGCTGTTTTTT.

The DNA for the CDR3 is TGTGCCAGCTCACCGGGAGGTCAGGGGCCCCAGCATTTT. This gives the protein CASSPGGQGPQHF. This chain links TRBV18 with TRBJ1-5, with a tentative D call TRBD1 (5 bases). The V and J ends lost 3 bases and 9 bases respectively, with 12 bases between them. Germline V lookup: CDR1 KGHSH, CDR2 LQKENI. The CDR3 consists of 13 residues.

The rearrangement uses TRBV28 and TRBJ2-7; a weak D match, TRBD2 (6 bases). Per germline, CDR1 MDHEN and CDR2 SYDVKM. V lost 4 bases and J lost 5, with 18 bases in between. The CDR3 length is 15 residues. The CDR3 nucleotides are TGTGCCAGCAGTTGGGGTGGGGGGAGCTGGAACGAGCAGTACTTC. Protein: CASSWGGGSWNEQYF.

This clone was observed once. V usage is TRBV7-3 and J usage is TRBJ2-5; TRBD2 aligns across 14 bases. Per the germline V gene, CDR1 is SGHTA and CDR2 is FQGTGA. V lost 5 bases and J lost 2; bases outside the gene matches: 10. CDR3 length equals 18 residues. CDR3 in DNA: TGTGCCAGCAGCCCGGGGACTAGCGGGAGTGTGGGTCAAGAGACCCAGTACTTC. Its translation is CASSPGTSGSVGQETQYF. The full variable domain, completed using reference TRBV7-3 and TRBJ2-5, is GAGVSQTPSNKVTEKGKYVELRCDPISGHTALYWYRQSLGQGPEFLIYFQGTGAADDSGLPNDRFFAVRPEGSVSTLKIQRTERGDSAVYLCASSPGTSGSVGQETQYFGPGTRLLVL.

In this sample, this clone turned up many times. This chain uses TRBV4-2 with TRBJ1-1; 7 bases line up with TRBD1. CDR3 length: 16 residues. Germline trimming cut 0 bases from V and 1 base from J; bases unmatched to any gene: 5. Germline V gene sequence: CDR1 LGHNA, CDR2 YNFKEQ. CDR3 sequence: CASSQETEGANTEAFF. The CDR3 bases are TGTGCCAGCAGCCAAGAAACGGAGGGGGCGAACACTGAAGCTTTCTTT.

The chain couples TRBV11-2 to TRBJ1-2; a possible D gene is TRBD1 (6 bases). V was cut by 2 bases and J by 8 bases, with 18 bases left in between. In germline, CDR1 is SGHAT, CDR2 FQNNGV. The CDR3 runs 15 residues. CDR3 region: CASSLLRGGASGYTF. The CDR3, as DNA: TGTGCCAGCAGCTTACTCAGGGGAGGGGCGAGCGGCTACACCTTC.

This rearrangement joins TRBV3-1 (or the pseudogene TRBV3-2) to TRBJ2-5; 8 bases match TRBD2. This CDR3 comprises 16 residues. The germline gives CDR1 LGHDT, CDR2 YNNKEL (reference sequence). Germline trimming cut 3 bases from V and 4 bases from J; bases unmatched to any gene: 10. This CDR3 is CASSHPRGAGGETQYF. CDR3 nucleotide sequence: TGTGCCAGCAGCCATCCGCGGGGTGCGGGAGGAGAGACCCAGTACTTC.